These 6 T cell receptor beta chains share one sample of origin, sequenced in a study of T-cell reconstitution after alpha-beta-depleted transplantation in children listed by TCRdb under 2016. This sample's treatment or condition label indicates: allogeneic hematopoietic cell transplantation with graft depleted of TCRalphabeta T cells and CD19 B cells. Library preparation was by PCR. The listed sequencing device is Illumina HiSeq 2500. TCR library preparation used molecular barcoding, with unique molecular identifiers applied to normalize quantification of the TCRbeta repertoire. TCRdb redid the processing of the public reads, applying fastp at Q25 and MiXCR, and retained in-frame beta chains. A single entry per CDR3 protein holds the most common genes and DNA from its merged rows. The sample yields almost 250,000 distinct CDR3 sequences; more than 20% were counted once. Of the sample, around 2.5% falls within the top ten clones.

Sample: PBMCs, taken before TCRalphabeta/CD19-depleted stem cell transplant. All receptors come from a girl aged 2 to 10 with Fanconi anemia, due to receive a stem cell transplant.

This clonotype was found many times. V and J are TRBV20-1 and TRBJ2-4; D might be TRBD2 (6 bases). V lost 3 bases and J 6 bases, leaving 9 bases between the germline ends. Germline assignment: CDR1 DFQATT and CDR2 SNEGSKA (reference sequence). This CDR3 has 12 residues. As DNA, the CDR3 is TGCAGTGCTAGTTTACTAGCAAACATTCAGTACTTC. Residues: CSASLLANIQYF.

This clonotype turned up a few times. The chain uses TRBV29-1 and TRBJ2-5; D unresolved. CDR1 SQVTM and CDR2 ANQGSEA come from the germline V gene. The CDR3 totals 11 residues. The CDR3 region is CMSRFGETQYF. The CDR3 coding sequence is TGCATGAGTCGGTTCGGGGAGACCCAGTACTTC. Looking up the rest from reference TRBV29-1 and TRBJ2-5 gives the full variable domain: SAVISQKPSRDICQRGTSLTIQCQVDSQVTMMFWYRQQPGQSLTLIATANQGSEATYESGFVIDKFPISRPNLTFSTLTVSNMSPEDSSIYLCMSRFGETQYFGPGTRLLVL.

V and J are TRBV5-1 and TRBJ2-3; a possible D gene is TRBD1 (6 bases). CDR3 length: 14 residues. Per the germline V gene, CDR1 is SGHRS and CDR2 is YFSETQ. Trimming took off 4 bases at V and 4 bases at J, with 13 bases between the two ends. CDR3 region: CASSRRQVPDTQYF. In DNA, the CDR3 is TGCGCCAGCAGCAGGAGACAGGTCCCAGATACGCAGTATTTT.

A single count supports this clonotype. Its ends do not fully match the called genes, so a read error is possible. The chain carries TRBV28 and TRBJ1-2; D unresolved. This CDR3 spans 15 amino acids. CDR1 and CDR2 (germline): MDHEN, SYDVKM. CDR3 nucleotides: TGTGCCAACAGTTTTTCCGGGAGAGCTAACTATGGCTACACCTTC. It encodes CANSFSGRANYGYTF.

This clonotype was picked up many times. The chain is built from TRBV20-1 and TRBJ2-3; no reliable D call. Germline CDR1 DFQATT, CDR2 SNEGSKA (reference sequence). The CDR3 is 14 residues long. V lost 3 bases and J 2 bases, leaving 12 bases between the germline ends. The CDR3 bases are TGCAGTGCTAGTAATCACGGATTCACAGATACGCAGTATTTT. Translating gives CSASNHGFTDTQYF.

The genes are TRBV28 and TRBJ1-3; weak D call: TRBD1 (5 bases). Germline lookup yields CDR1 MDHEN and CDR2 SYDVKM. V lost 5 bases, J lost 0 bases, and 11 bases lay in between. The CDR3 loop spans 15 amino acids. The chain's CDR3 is CASSLSGYSGNTIYF. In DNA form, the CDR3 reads TGTGCCAGCAGTCTGTCAGGGTACTCTGGAAACACCATATATTTT.